The T cell receptor beta chain described here comes from a study of T-cell reconstitution after alpha-beta-depleted transplantation in children. Regarding the study as a whole: Some patients' high day-60 TCRbeta diversity was attributed to recipient cells surviving conditioning. T cells produced anew were the main source of T-cell counts and diversity one year after transplant. After transplant, at about two months, alpha-beta T cells were reportedly derived from several hundred expanded graft clones.

The V gene lost 4 bases and the J gene lost 3 bases, with 18 bases spanning the gap. Germline CDR1 is LGHNA and CDR2 is YSLEER. This CDR3 comprises 17 residues. This clonotype showed up many times. Its target is not known. Unique molecular identifiers were used to barcode this TCRbeta library. Using its own MiXCR run on the PCR reads, TCRdb lists one record per CDR3 protein. In the table there are approximately 490,000 distinct CDR3 sequences, about 11% of which are singletons. The clonotype originates from a child aged 2 to 10 with inherited bone marrow failure, due to receive a stem cell transplant. The input for sequencing was PBMCs, taken before TCRalphabeta/CD19-depleted stem cell transplant. The chain joins TRBV4-3 to TRBJ1-4; D possibly corresponds to TRBD1 (5 bases). The CDR3 is CASSPQGMAGANEKLFF. The CDR3 bases are TGCGCCAGCAGCCCCCAGGGCATGGCGGGTGCTAATGAAAAACTGTTTTTT.